This is a list of T cell receptor beta chains from one sample in a study of regulatory T cells in long-lasting Graves disease. MiXCR was run by TCRdb on the multiplex PCR reads, yielding one entry per CDR3 protein. The sample lists around 320,000 distinct CDR3 sequences, around 17% occurring once. This sample was also put to use in a study of T cells in Graves' hyperthyroidism and ophthalmopathy.

Sequencing used peripheral blood mononuclear cells (PBMCs), obtained at new diagnosis, from a patient treated with antithyroid drugs. These receptor sequences come from a middle-aged man with Graves disease. Both conserved end residues are part of each CDR3. D genes are given only for firm matches. Size is omitted from some rows. Given values are once, few, many or a class for expanded clones.

J gene,V gene,clone size,D gene,CDR3 protein,CDR3 DNA
TRBJ1-3,TRBV28,few,TRBD1,CASSPRGQRIRNTIYF,TGTGCCAGCAGTCCCCGGGGACAGCGGATTAGAAACACCATATATTTT
TRBJ1-5,TRBV2,many,NA,CASSEKGTSNQPQHF,TGTGCCAGCAGTGAAAAGGGGACTAGCAATCAGCCCCAGCATTTT
TRBJ1-1,TRBV10-3,NA,TRBD1,CAIQGAANTEAFF,TGTGCCATACAGGGGGCAGCGAACACTGAAGCTTTCTTT
TRBJ1-1,TRBV2,many,TRBD1,CASKTGVANTEAFF,TGTGCCAGCAAGACAGGGGTGGCGAACACTGAAGCTTTCTTT
TRBJ2-6,TRBV7-2,few,NA,CASSKTLSGANVLTF,TGTGCCAGCAGCAAAACTCTCTCTGGGGCCAACGTCCTGACTTTC
TRBJ2-5,TRBV18,many,TRBD1,CASSPPTGQETQYF,TGTGCCAGCTCACCTCCGACAGGGCAAGAGACCCAGTACTTC
TRBJ2-3,TRBV6-5,NA,TRBD1,CASSSGGPTDTQYF,TGTGCCAGCAGTTCAGGGGGCCCCACAGATACGCAGTATTTT
TRBJ1-4,TRBV10-3,many,NA,CATRRDKESNEKLFF,TGTGCCACCCGCCGGGACAAGGAGAGTAATGAAAAACTGTTTTTT
TRBJ2-7,TRBV28,many,NA,CASSLLTSYEQYF,TGTGCCAGCAGTTTACTAACTTCCTACGAGCAGTACTTC
TRBJ2-2,TRBV6-5,NA,NA,CASSYSGLEELFF,TGTGCCAGCAGTTACTCAGGGCTCGAGGAGCTGTTTTTT
TRBJ2-3,TRBV5-1,NA,TRBD2,CASSIARREGDTQYF,TGCGCCAGCAGCATCGCTCGGCGGGAGGGGGATACGCAGTATTTT
TRBJ1-1,TRBV12-3/TRBV12-4,NA,NA,CASSLARDHAEAFF,TGTGCCAGCAGTTTAGCCAGGGACCACGCTGAAGCTTTCTTT
TRBJ2-3,TRBV6-4,many,NA,CASSDGLSGTDTQYF,TGTGCCAGCAGTGACGGACTCTCAGGCACAGATACGCAGTATTTT
TRBJ2-7,TRBV7-9,NA,NA,CASILGHNF,TGTGCCAGCATCCTGGGACATAACTTC
TRBJ2-4,TRBV12-3/TRBV12-4,many,NA,CASSWGKVGYIQYF,TGTGCCAGCAGTTGGGGAAAGGTTGGATACATTCAGTACTTC
TRBJ2-2,TRBV5-1,many,TRBD1,CASSLGTGGSNTGELFF,TGCGCCAGCAGCTTGGGGACAGGGGGCTCGAACACCGGGGAGCTGTTTTTT
TRBJ2-5,TRBV5-1,many,TRBD1,CASSPGQRQETQYF,TGCGCCAGCTCCCCGGGACAGAGACAAGAGACCCAGTACTTC
TRBJ1-3,TRBV11-2,NA,NA,CASGLFPSLSGNTIYF,TGTGCCAGCGGCTTATTCCCCAGTCTCTCTGGAAACACCATATATTTT
TRBJ1-2,TRBV28,few,NA,CASSLASLGYGYTF,TGTGCCAGCAGTTTAGCTAGTCTCGGCTATGGCTACACCTTC
TRBJ2-5,TRBV4-2,NA,NA,CASSPQGSQETQYF,TGTGCCAGCAGCCCCCAGGGCAGCCAAGAGACCCAGTACTTC
TRBJ1-6,TRBV5-1,NA,NA,CASSLEDSYNSPLHF,TGCGCCAGCAGCTTGGAAGACAGCTATAATTCACCCCTCCACTTT
TRBJ2-3,TRBV30,many,TRBD1,CAWGPGGKDTQYF,TGTGCCTGGGGCCCAGGGGGAAAAGATACGCAGTATTTT
TRBJ2-5,TRBV5-1,few,NA,CASSLEGHETQYF,TGCGCCAGCAGCTTGGAGGGGCATGAGACCCAGTACTTC
TRBJ2-6,TRBV5-1,few,NA,CASSSDAGANVLTF,TGCGCCAGCAGCTCCGATGCTGGGGCCAACGTCCTGACTTTC
TRBJ2-7,TRBV20-1,many,NA,CSASDLLDEQYF,TGCAGTGCTAGCGATCTACTCGACGAGCAGTACTTC
TRBJ2-5,TRBV20-1,few,NA,CSASRGEYQETQYF,TGCAGTGCTAGTAGAGGAGAGTACCAAGAGACCCAGTACTTC
TRBJ1-4,TRBV4-3,NA,NA,CASSQLQNEKLFF,TGCGCCAGCAGCCAATTGCAGAATGAAAAACTGTTTTTT
TRBJ2-5,TRBV18,NA,NA,CASSPNKGAGETQYF,TGTGCCAGCTCACCCAATAAAGGGGCGGGAGAGACCCAGTACTTC
TRBJ2-1,TRBV6-5,NA,TRBD1,CASSSQTGGYSEQFF,TGTGCCAGCAGTTCCCAGACAGGGGGATACAGTGAGCAGTTCTTC
TRBJ2-7,TRBV5-1,many,NA,CASSLSFTYLPDEQYF,TGCGCCAGCAGCTTGAGTTTCACTTACCTCCCGGACGAGCAGTACTTC
TRBJ2-2,TRBV9,few,NA,CASSAGTMNTGELFF,TGTGCCAGCAGCGCGGGGACGATGAACACCGGGGAGCTGTTTTTT
TRBJ2-7,TRBV5-5,NA,TRBD1,CASRTTGITYEQYF,TGTGCCAGCAGAACGACAGGGATAACCTACGAGCAGTACTTC
TRBJ2-1,TRBV9,many,TRBD1,CASSVAGTGSYNEQFF,TGTGCCAGCAGCGTAGCCGGGACAGGGAGCTACAATGAGCAGTTCTTC
TRBJ2-2,TRBV5-1,NA,NA,CASSLALDRSTNTGELFF,TGCGCCAGCAGCTTGGCCTTGGACAGAAGTACGAACACCGGGGAGCTGTTTTTT
TRBJ1-6,TRBV6-2/TRBV6-3,NA,NA,CASGTDHNSPLHF,TGTGCCAGCGGGACGGACCATAATTCACCCCTCCACTTT
TRBJ2-7,TRBV5-1,many,NA,CASSGVGEQYF,TGCGCCAGCAGCGGAGTTGGCGAGCAGTACTTC
TRBJ2-5,TRBV27,few,TRBD2,CATQRTSGGQETQYF,TGTGCCACCCAACGGACTAGCGGGGGGCAAGAGACCCAGTACTTC